Below, 9 T cell receptor beta chains from the same sample are listed, as sequenced in a study of beta chain features in type 1 diabetes. Investigators reverse transcribed all isolated RNA, so they sequenced expressed TCRB transcripts. Using immunoSEQ multiplex PCR, the repertoire was profiled, and TCRdb retains in-frame clones only, with some absent. The table includes fewer than 350,000 clones, under 8.5% detected once. The sequencing input was central memory CD4+ T cells from blood. All receptors derive from a woman aged 18 to 35 in good health.

The chain couples TRBV11-2 to TRBJ1-2; TRBD1 matches 9 bases. Germline CDR1 and CDR2: SGHAT and FQNNGV. V shed 5 bases, J shed 2 bases, and the junction held 9 bases outside the gene matches. This CDR3 region has 16 residues. CDR3 sequence: CASSQHSGTGNYGYTF. The CDR3 nucleotides are TGTGCCAGCAGCCAGCACTCCGGGACAGGGAACTATGGCTACACCTTC.

This clone has ten or more counts. The chain uses TRBV18 and TRBJ2-2, with no clear D. V was cut by 2 bases and J by 8 bases, with 15 bases left in between. Per the germline V gene, CDR1 is KGHSH and CDR2 is LQKENI. CDR3 size: 15 residues. CDR3 sequence (DNA): TGTGCCAGCTCACCAAGCGTCCCAGAATTTGGGGAGCTGTTTTTT. As protein: CASSPSVPEFGELFF.

Concerning this clone: Other DNA sequences in this specimen translate into the identical CDR3. J is TRBJ2-5 and V is TRBV11-1, with 9 nucleotides matching TRBD2. This CDR3 spans 15 amino acids. Germline CDR1 and CDR2: SGHAT and FQDESV (reference sequence). V was clipped by 5 bases and J by 5 bases; unmatched bases: 9. CDR3 residues: CASSIRREGAETQYF. The CDR3 DNA follows: TGTGCCAGCAGCATTCGGCGGGAGGGGGCGGAGACCCAGTACTTC. The complete variable domain, with remaining parts taken from reference TRBV11-1 and TRBJ2-5, reads EAEVAQSPRYKITEKSQAVAFWCDPISGHATLYWYRQILGQGPELLVQFQDESVVDDSQLPKDRFSAERLKGVDSTLKIQPAELGDSAMYLCASSIRREGAETQYFGPGTRLLVL.

This clone was counted a few times. The CDR3 sequence: CASSPFGQPTGELFF. The CDR3 bases are TGTGCCAGCAGCCCATTTGGGCAGCCCACCGGGGAGCTGTTTTTT. The chain couples TRBV11-1 to TRBJ2-2; D ambiguous. The CDR3 runs 15 residues. Germline V gives CDR1 SGHAT, CDR2 FQDESV (reference sequence). Trimming left V 5 bases short and J 4 bases short, with 14 bases between.

The V gene is TRBV7-3, the J gene TRBJ2-7; the D is unclear. CDR3 size: 13 residues. Germline-derived CDR1 and CDR2 are SGHTA and FQGTGA. The V end lost 6 bases, the J end lost 6 bases, and 15 bases lay between the germline ends. CDR3 nucleotide sequence: TGTGCCAGCAGTTTATATGTGGGTTTCGAGCAGTACTTC. Its translation: CASSLYVGFEQYF.

The chain carries TRBV7-9 and TRBJ2-2; 8 bases line up with TRBD1. Germline CDR1 SEHNR, CDR2 FQNEAQ (reference sequence). This CDR3 has 15 residues. V shed 5 bases, J shed 1 base, and the junction held 3 bases outside the gene matches. CDR3 sequence reads: CASSRDRQNTGELFF. CDR3 in DNA: TGTGCCAGCAGCCGGGACAGGCAGAACACCGGGGAGCTGTTTTTT.

The sample holds a few counts of this clone. The J gene is TRBJ1-6, the V gene TRBV2; TRBD1 aligns across 11 bases. There are 16 residues in the CDR3. Germline V gene lookup returns CDR1 SNHLY and CDR2 FYNNEI. The V segment lost 6 bases and the J segment 7 bases; nucleotides outside the gene matches: 8. The CDR3 here is CASRKSGTGGNSPLHF. The CDR3 DNA is TGTGCCAGCAGGAAGTCTGGGACAGGGGGGAATTCACCCCTCCACTTT.

The CDR3 region is CASSQGVAARGYNEQFF. The CDR3 DNA follows: TGTGCCAGCAGCCAAGGAGTAGCTGCGCGGGGGTACAATGAGCAGTTCTTC. The chain combines TRBV4-2 with TRBJ2-1; 7 bases agree with TRBD2. V was pared by 1 base and J by 4 bases, with 10 bases of the junction left unmatched. The CDR3 has 17 amino acids. CDR1 and CDR2 from the germline V gene are LGHNA and YNFKEQ.

The chain carries TRBV5-1 and TRBJ1-2, with 8 bases matching TRBD1. The germline V gene has CDR1 SGHRS and CDR2 YFSETQ. The CDR3 runs 14 residues. Trimming at V came to 4 bases and at J to 8 bases, leaving 10 bases not matched to a gene. Written as DNA, the CDR3 is TGCGCCAGCAGCCCCCTGGACAGGGCCGGAGGCTACACCTTC. Protein sequence: CASSPLDRAGGYTF.